This is a list of T cell receptor beta chains from one sample in a study of siplizumab effects on memory and regulatory T cells. Data came from immunoSEQ multiplex PCR; TCRdb stores just in-frame clones and leaves some out. The sample lists 50,000 to 70,000 clones, 90% to 98% seen once, with about 0.1% in the top ten. The sequencing input was naive CD8+ T cells sorted from blood. The receptors come from a human donor in good health. Each CDR3 is given with its conserved first and last residue. The order of the fields is D gene, J gene, V gene, clone size, CDR3 protein, CDR3 DNA. The D gene is left open where the match is weak. A clone size is listed for some rows: how often the clone was seen (once, few, many), or a class if it is expanded.

D gene: TRBD1
J gene: TRBJ1-2
V gene: TRBV7-8
clone size: .
CDR3 protein: CASSNSQTGGLGGYTF
CDR3 DNA: TGTGCCAGCAGCAACTCCCAGACAGGGGGCCTAGGAGGCTACACCTTC

D gene: .
J gene: TRBJ1-1
V gene: TRBV11-2
clone size: .
CDR3 protein: CASSFQDGNTEAFF
CDR3 DNA: TGTGCCAGCAGCTTCCAAGACGGGAACACTGAAGCTTTCTTT

D gene: .
J gene: TRBJ2-2
V gene: TRBV9
clone size: .
CDR3 protein: CASSSPGQITGELFF
CDR3 DNA: TGTGCCAGCAGCTCTCCGGGACAAATCACCGGGGAGCTGTTTTTT

D gene: .
J gene: TRBJ1-2
V gene: TRBV7-9
clone size: .
CDR3 protein: CASSLGGQGYGYTF
CDR3 DNA: TGTGCCAGCAGCTTAGGTGGCCAGGGGTATGGCTACACCTTC

D gene: .
J gene: TRBJ1-1
V gene: TRBV29-1
clone size: few
CDR3 protein: CSVAAPNTEAFF
CDR3 DNA: TGCAGCGTAGCCGCGCCGAACACTGAAGCTTTCTTT

D gene: .
J gene: TRBJ1-2
V gene: TRBV20-1
clone size: .
CDR3 protein: CSTGGYTF
CDR3 DNA: TGCAGCACCGGGGGCTACACCTTC

D gene: .
J gene: TRBJ1-1
V gene: TRBV6-5
clone size: .
CDR3 protein: CASSYGTAEAFF
CDR3 DNA: TGTGCCAGCAGTTACGGGACGGCTGAAGCTTTCTTT

D gene: .
J gene: TRBJ2-7
V gene: TRBV5-6
clone size: .
CDR3 protein: CASSSDPTYEQYF
CDR3 DNA: TGTGCCAGCAGCTCGGACCCGACCTACGAGCAGTACTTC

D gene: TRBD1
J gene: TRBJ2-7
V gene: TRBV6-1
clone size: .
CDR3 protein: CASSEAGTGSSYEQYF
CDR3 DNA: TGTGCCAGCAGTGAAGCGGGGACAGGGAGCTCCTACGAGCAGTACTTC

D gene: .
J gene: TRBJ1-6
V gene: TRBV10-1
clone size: once
CDR3 protein: CASSELGGGDGLISPLHF
CDR3 DNA: TGCGCCAGCAGTGAGTTGGGAGGGGGGGACGGACTCATATCACCCCTCCACTTT

D gene: .
J gene: TRBJ1-1
V gene: TRBV5-4
clone size: .
CDR3 protein: CASSTSMTGFEAFF
CDR3 DNA: TGTGCCAGCAGCACCTCGATGACAGGATTTGAAGCTTTCTTT

D gene: .
J gene: TRBJ1-2
V gene: TRBV16
clone size: .
CDR3 protein: CASSKDYGYTF
CDR3 DNA: TGTGCCAGCAGCAAGGACTATGGCTACACCTTC

D gene: .
J gene: TRBJ2-7
V gene: TRBV5-1
clone size: .
CDR3 protein: CASSLIASETYEQYF
CDR3 DNA: TGCGCCAGCAGCTTGATAGCCTCGGAAACCTACGAGCAGTACTTC

D gene: .
J gene: TRBJ2-7
V gene: TRBV19
clone size: .
CDR3 protein: CASSGGWGYEQYF
CDR3 DNA: TGTGCCAGTAGTGGGGGTTGGGGCTACGAGCAGTACTTC

D gene: .
J gene: TRBJ2-5
V gene: TRBV4-3
clone size: .
CDR3 protein: CASSQWGDTYQETQYF
CDR3 DNA: TGCGCCAGCAGCCAATGGGGGGACACGTACCAAGAGACCCAGTACTTC

D gene: TRBD2
J gene: TRBJ2-7
V gene: TRBV27
clone size: once
CDR3 protein: CASSLFGPPGLAGGRSYEQYF
CDR3 DNA: TGTGCCAGCAGTTTATTTGGTCCCCCCGGACTAGCGGGGGGTCGGTCCTACGAGCAGTACTTC

D gene: .
J gene: TRBJ1-1
V gene: TRBV25-1
clone size: .
CDR3 protein: CASSIQGDSMNTEAFF
CDR3 DNA: TGTGCCAGCAGTATCCAAGGTGACAGCATGAACACTGAAGCTTTCTTT

D gene: .
J gene: TRBJ2-5
V gene: TRBV9
clone size: .
CDR3 protein: CASSVSGGAETQYF
CDR3 DNA: TGTGCCAGCAGCGTATCCGGCGGGGCAGAGACCCAGTACTTC

D gene: TRBD1
J gene: TRBJ1-5
V gene: TRBV2
clone size: once
CDR3 protein: CASSAPLSDREEDQPQHF
CDR3 DNA: TGTGCCAGTTCAGCGCCCCTAAGCGACAGGGAAGAGGATCAGCCCCAGCATTTT

D gene: .
J gene: TRBJ1-2
V gene: TRBV2
clone size: .
CDR3 protein: CASSESGVGYTF
CDR3 DNA: TGTGCCAGCAGTGAGTCTGGGGTGGGCTACACCTTC

D gene: TRBD2
J gene: TRBJ2-3
V gene: TRBV4-3
clone size: .
CDR3 protein: CASSQEPGGDTQYF
CDR3 DNA: TGCGCCAGCAGCCAGGAGCCGGGGGGGGATACGCAGTATTTT

D gene: TRBD1
J gene: TRBJ2-5
V gene: TRBV6-1
clone size: .
CDR3 protein: CASSDPGQGSETQYF
CDR3 DNA: TGTGCCAGCAGTGACCCCGGACAGGGGTCAGAGACCCAGTACTTC

D gene: TRBD2
J gene: TRBJ2-3
V gene: TRBV9
clone size: once
CDR3 protein: CASSGTYQFGTSGDTQYF
CDR3 DNA: TGTGCCAGCAGCGGGACGTACCAGTTCGGGACTAGCGGAGATACGCAGTATTTT

D gene: TRBD2
J gene: TRBJ2-1
V gene: TRBV6-4
clone size: .
CDR3 protein: CASSDSSGGANEQFF
CDR3 DNA: TGTGCCAGCAGTGACTCGAGCGGGGGGGCCAATGAGCAGTTCTTC

D gene: .
J gene: TRBJ2-3
V gene: TRBV6-5
clone size: .
CDR3 protein: CASSPAGARTDTQYF
CDR3 DNA: TGTGCCAGCAGTCCTGCGGGGGCCCGCACAGATACGCAGTATTTT

D gene: .
J gene: TRBJ2-1
V gene: TRBV29-1
clone size: .
CDR3 protein: CSVDYNEQFF
CDR3 DNA: TGCAGCGTTGACTACAATGAGCAGTTCTTC

D gene: TRBD1
J gene: TRBJ2-3
V gene: TRBV19
clone size: .
CDR3 protein: CASSTSQGGDTQYF
CDR3 DNA: TGTGCCAGTAGTACTTCACAGGGGGGAGATACGCAGTATTTT

D gene: .
J gene: TRBJ2-7
V gene: TRBV6-4
clone size: .
CDR3 protein: CASARGPPNEQYF
CDR3 DNA: TGTGCCAGCGCCAGGGGTCCTCCAAACGAGCAGTACTTC

D gene: TRBD1
J gene: TRBJ1-4
V gene: TRBV13
clone size: .
CDR3 protein: CASSLGTVNEKLFF
CDR3 DNA: TGTGCCAGCAGTCTCGGGACAGTTAATGAAAAACTGTTTTTT

D gene: .
J gene: TRBJ2-7
V gene: TRBV7-2
clone size: .
CDR3 protein: CASSRPDYEQYF
CDR3 DNA: TGTGCCAGCAGCCGTCCCGACTACGAGCAGTACTTC

D gene: .
J gene: TRBJ1-3
V gene: TRBV5-4
clone size: .
CDR3 protein: CASSLMGFAVNSGNTIYF
CDR3 DNA: TGTGCCAGCAGCTTAATGGGTTTCGCCGTTAACTCTGGAAACACCATATATTTT

D gene: TRBD2
J gene: TRBJ2-3
V gene: TRBV7-6
clone size: .
CDR3 protein: CASSFNSGGPGTDTQYF
CDR3 DNA: TGTGCCAGCAGCTTCAATAGCGGGGGGCCAGGCACAGATACGCAGTATTTT

D gene: .
J gene: TRBJ1-1
V gene: TRBV6-5
clone size: .
CDR3 protein: CASSYRGGVDTEAFF
CDR3 DNA: TGTGCCAGCAGTTACCGGGGGGGGGTCGACACTGAAGCTTTCTTT

D gene: .
J gene: TRBJ2-1
V gene: TRBV6-5
clone size: .
CDR3 protein: CASSYIFGESYNEQFF
CDR3 DNA: TGTGCCAGCAGTTACATCTTCGGGGAATCCTACAATGAGCAGTTCTTC

D gene: .
J gene: TRBJ2-7
V gene: TRBV27
clone size: .
CDR3 protein: CASSLSGTPDEQYF
CDR3 DNA: TGTGCCAGCAGTTTATCTGGGACACCTGACGAGCAGTACTTC

D gene: TRBD1
J gene: TRBJ2-2
V gene: TRBV7-2
clone size: .
CDR3 protein: CASRQQGPGWTGELFF
CDR3 DNA: TGTGCCAGCAGGCAACAGGGGCCAGGTTGGACCGGGGAGCTGTTTTTT

D gene: .
J gene: TRBJ2-4
V gene: TRBV11-2
clone size: .
CDR3 protein: CASSLGSPMALQYF
CDR3 DNA: TGTGCCAGCAGCTTAGGTTCACCCATGGCCCTTCAGTACTTC

D gene: .
J gene: TRBJ1-1
V gene: TRBV4-1
clone size: .
CDR3 protein: CASSQAADTEAFF
CDR3 DNA: TGCGCCAGCAGCCAAGCAGCGGACACTGAAGCTTTCTTT

D gene: .
J gene: TRBJ2-5
V gene: TRBV7-9
clone size: .
CDR3 protein: CASSPDSQETQYF
CDR3 DNA: TGTGCCAGCAGCCCCGACAGTCAAGAGACCCAGTACTTC

D gene: .
J gene: TRBJ2-5
V gene: TRBV19
clone size: .
CDR3 protein: CASSTTSETQYF
CDR3 DNA: TGTGCCAGTAGTACGACATCGGAGACCCAGTACTTC

D gene: TRBD2
J gene: TRBJ2-5
V gene: TRBV7-2
clone size: .
CDR3 protein: CASSSGLAGEETQYF
CDR3 DNA: TGTGCCAGCAGCTCCGGACTAGCGGGGGAAGAGACCCAGTACTTC

D gene: .
J gene: TRBJ2-7
V gene: TRBV19
clone size: .
CDR3 protein: CASSAGSWYEQYF
CDR3 DNA: TGTGCCAGTAGTGCAGGGAGTTGGTACGAGCAGTACTTC

D gene: TRBD1
J gene: TRBJ2-3
V gene: TRBV9
clone size: .
CDR3 protein: CASSGGTGSTDTQYF
CDR3 DNA: TGTGCCAGCAGCGGCGGGACAGGGAGCACAGATACGCAGTATTTT

D gene: .
J gene: TRBJ2-1
V gene: TRBV6-4
clone size: once
CDR3 protein: CASSDRGGHASEQFF
CDR3 DNA: TGTGCCAGCAGTGACAGGGGGGGCCACGCTAGTGAGCAGTTCTTC

D gene: .
J gene: TRBJ2-1
V gene: TRBV13
clone size: .
CDR3 protein: CASSSTYRQGNNEQFF
CDR3 DNA: TGTGCCAGCAGTTCGACTTACCGGCAGGGCAACAATGAGCAGTTCTTC

D gene: .
J gene: TRBJ2-7
V gene: TRBV15
clone size: .
CDR3 protein: CATRLGSTYEQYF
CDR3 DNA: TGTGCCACCCGGCTGGGGTCCACCTACGAGCAGTACTTC

D gene: TRBD1
J gene: TRBJ2-1
V gene: TRBV29-1
clone size: .
CDR3 protein: CSASGGSYNEQFF
CDR3 DNA: TGCAGCGCATCAGGGGGTTCCTACAATGAGCAGTTCTTC

D gene: .
J gene: TRBJ1-1
V gene: TRBV29-1
clone size: .
CDR3 protein: CSVTGTTEAFF
CDR3 DNA: TGCAGCGTCACAGGGACCACTGAAGCTTTCTTT

D gene: .
J gene: TRBJ1-6
V gene: TRBV25-1
clone size: once
CDR3 protein: CASSEVAGDNSPLHF
CDR3 DNA: TGTGCCAGCAGTGAAGTGGCAGGGGATAATTCACCCCTCCACTTT

D gene: .
J gene: TRBJ2-7
V gene: TRBV5-4
clone size: .
CDR3 protein: CASSLGGGTSYEQYF
CDR3 DNA: TGTGCCAGCAGCTTGGGAGGGGGGACGAGCTACGAGCAGTACTTC

D gene: .
J gene: TRBJ2-5
V gene: TRBV10-3
clone size: .
CDR3 protein: CATVKGGGEQETQYF
CDR3 DNA: TGTGCCACCGTCAAAGGTGGCGGGGAGCAAGAGACCCAGTACTTC

D gene: .
J gene: TRBJ2-7
V gene: TRBV4-3
clone size: .
CDR3 protein: CASSQGEGRTYEQYF
CDR3 DNA: TGCGCCAGCAGCCAAGGCGAGGGCAGAACCTACGAGCAGTACTTC

D gene: .
J gene: TRBJ2-7
V gene: TRBV23-1
clone size: .
CDR3 protein: CASSPEEVVGDLYEQYF
CDR3 DNA: TGCGCCAGCAGCCCCGAGGAGGTGGTAGGAGATTTATACGAGCAGTACTTC

D gene: .
J gene: TRBJ2-3
V gene: TRBV5-4
clone size: .
CDR3 protein: CASSLGSTDTQYF
CDR3 DNA: TGTGCCAGCAGCTTGGGAAGCACAGATACGCAGTATTTT

D gene: .
J gene: TRBJ2-1
V gene: TRBV2
clone size: .
CDR3 protein: CASSVLGGSYNEQFF
CDR3 DNA: TGTGCCAGCAGTGTTCTTGGGGGCTCCTACAATGAGCAGTTCTTC

D gene: TRBD1
J gene: TRBJ2-7
V gene: TRBV4-1
clone size: .
CDR3 protein: CASSQDRAGGPYEQYF
CDR3 DNA: TGCGCCAGCAGCCAAGATCGGGCAGGGGGTCCCTACGAGCAGTACTTC

D gene: TRBD2
J gene: TRBJ2-3
V gene: TRBV28
clone size: once
CDR3 protein: CASTDSGGATAFTDTQYF
CDR3 DNA: TGTGCCAGCACAGATAGCGGGGGGGCGACCGCCTTCACAGATACGCAGTATTTT